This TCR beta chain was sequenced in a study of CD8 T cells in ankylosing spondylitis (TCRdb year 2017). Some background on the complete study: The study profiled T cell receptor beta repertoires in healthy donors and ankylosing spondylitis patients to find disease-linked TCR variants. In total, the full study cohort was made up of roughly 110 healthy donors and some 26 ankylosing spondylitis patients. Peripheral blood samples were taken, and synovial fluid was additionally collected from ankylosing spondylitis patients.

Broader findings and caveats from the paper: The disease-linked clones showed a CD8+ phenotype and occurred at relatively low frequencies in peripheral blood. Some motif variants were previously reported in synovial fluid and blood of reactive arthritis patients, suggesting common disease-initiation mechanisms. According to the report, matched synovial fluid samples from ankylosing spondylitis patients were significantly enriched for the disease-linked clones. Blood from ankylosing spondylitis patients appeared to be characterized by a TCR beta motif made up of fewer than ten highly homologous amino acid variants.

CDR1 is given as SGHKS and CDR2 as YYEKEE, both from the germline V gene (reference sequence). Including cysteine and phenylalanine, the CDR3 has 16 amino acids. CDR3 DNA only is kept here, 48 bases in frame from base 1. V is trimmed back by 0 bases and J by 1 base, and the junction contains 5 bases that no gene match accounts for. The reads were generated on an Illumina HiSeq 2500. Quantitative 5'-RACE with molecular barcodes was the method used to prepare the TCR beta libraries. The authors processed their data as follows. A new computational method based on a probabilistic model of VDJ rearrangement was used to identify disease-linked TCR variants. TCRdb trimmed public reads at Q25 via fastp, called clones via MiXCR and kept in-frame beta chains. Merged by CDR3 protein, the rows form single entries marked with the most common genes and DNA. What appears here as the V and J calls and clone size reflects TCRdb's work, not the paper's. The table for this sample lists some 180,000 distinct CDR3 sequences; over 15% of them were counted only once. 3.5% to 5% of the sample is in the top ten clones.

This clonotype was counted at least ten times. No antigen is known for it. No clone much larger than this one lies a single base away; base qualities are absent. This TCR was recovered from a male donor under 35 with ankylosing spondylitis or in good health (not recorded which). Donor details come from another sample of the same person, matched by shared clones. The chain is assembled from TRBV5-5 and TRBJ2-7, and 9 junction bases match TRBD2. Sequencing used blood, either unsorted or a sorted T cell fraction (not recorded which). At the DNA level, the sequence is TGTGCCAGCAGCTTGGTTCGACTAGCGGTGTCCTACGAGCAGTACTTC. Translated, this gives CASSLVRLAVSYEQYF. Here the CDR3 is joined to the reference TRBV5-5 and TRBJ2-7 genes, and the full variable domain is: DAGVTQSPTHLIKTRGQQVTLRCSPISGHKSVSWYQQVLGQGPQFIFQYYEKEERGRGNFPDRFSARQFPNYSSELNVNALLLGDSALYLCASSLVRLAVSYEQYFGPGTRLTVT.